The rows below give T cell receptor beta chains drawn from one sample of a study of human CD8 memory T cell subsets. One entry per CDR3 protein, without DNA, is what TCRdb gives after re-calling the 5' RACE reads. This table holds approximately 9,300 distinct CDR3 sequences. Sequenced input: CD8+ T cells from PBMCs. Receptor source: a human donor in good health. The CDR3 runs from the conserved cysteine through the conserved F or W. A clone size is listed for some rows: how often the clone was seen (once, few, many), or a class if it is expanded.

j_gene,abundance,v_gene,CDR3aa
TRBJ2-7,NA,TRBV5-1,CASSFRTGASEQYF
TRBJ2-1,NA,TRBV12-3/TRBV12-4,CASSSSGSIWSNEQFF
TRBJ1-1,NA,TRBV12-5,CASGHDSMNTEAFF
TRBJ2-7,NA,TRBV20-1,CSARDRASYEQYF
TRBJ1-1,medium-sized,TRBV12-3/TRBV12-4,CASSYPSQGVTEAFF
TRBJ2-7,NA,TRBV29-1,CSVVFEGYEQYF
TRBJ2-2,NA,TRBV6-1,CASRGGTGVGELFF
TRBJ2-7,NA,TRBV5-6,CASSSRGRKVEQYF
TRBJ1-6,NA,TRBV12-3/TRBV12-4,CASSLDRWASPLHF
TRBJ2-4,NA,TRBV7-9,CASSPSTGRQNIQYF
TRBJ1-2,NA,TRBV7-9,CASSLSLKVVDSYTF
TRBJ2-2,NA,TRBV7-9,CASSGRDQLWNTGELFF
TRBJ1-2,medium-sized,TRBV29-1,CSVPGTDYGYTF
TRBJ2-1,NA,TRBV30,CAWSVTSPDDEQFF
TRBJ2-3,NA,TRBV2,CASSEGYGGQRGTQYF
TRBJ2-7,NA,TRBV20-1,CSAKETEPYEQYF
TRBJ2-3,NA,TRBV12-3/TRBV12-4,CASSLLSTDTQYF
TRBJ2-1,NA,TRBV6-5,CASSYEDQNNEQFF
TRBJ2-1,medium-sized,TRBV20-1,CSAPWTAIHEQFF
TRBJ2-1,NA,TRBV29-1,CSVEEVGGRGNEQFF
TRBJ2-3,NA,TRBV24-1,CATSGRRPTDTQYF
TRBJ2-7,NA,TRBV4-1,CASGPRNEQYF
TRBJ2-7,NA,TRBV6-5,CASIGTLSYEQYF
TRBJ2-2,NA,TRBV24-1,CATSTGGRDTGELFF
TRBJ2-3,NA,TRBV6-2/TRBV6-3,CASSYQLAPAGDTQYF
TRBJ1-2,medium-sized,TRBV7-8,CASSPTHRGDYGYTF
TRBJ2-2,medium-sized,TRBV9,CASSVAYLAGGGTGELFF
TRBJ2-7,NA,TRBV20-1,CSASDILPRTGSPYEQYF
TRBJ2-2,NA,TRBV7-2,CASSFGGTGGELFF
TRBJ2-3,NA,TRBV28,CASSFSPRTGSADTQYF
TRBJ2-1,NA,TRBV5-1,CASSLASVYNEQFF
TRBJ2-7,NA,TRBV4-1,CASSQEGAGAYF
TRBJ1-5,NA,TRBV10-3,CAISKQGAEPQHF
TRBJ2-7,NA,TRBV29-1,CSVEDQGGNYEQYF
TRBJ2-3,NA,TRBV19,CASRPSSGSTDTQYF
TRBJ1-6,NA,TRBV28,CASSYSPGQGYSPLHF
TRBJ2-7,NA,TRBV27,CASKVPGVGGEQYF
TRBJ1-6,NA,TRBV5-6,CASSFNTAIDFYNSPLHF
TRBJ1-1,NA,TRBV20-1,CSARESGQRTDTEAFF
TRBJ1-2,NA,TRBV10-3,CAISDLPKGRIYDYGYTF
TRBJ2-1,NA,TRBV7-9,CASSLEAREQFF
TRBJ2-3,NA,TRBV7-3,CASSALTSGSTDTQYF
TRBJ2-1,medium-sized,TRBV4-3,CASSQDSPSRQGYNEQFF
TRBJ1-5,medium-sized,TRBV29-1,CSVLTEGSNQPQHF
TRBJ2-7,NA,TRBV18,CASSPGYTYEQYF
TRBJ1-5,NA,TRBV28,CASSSDRAQPQHF
TRBJ1-2,NA,TRBV6-5,CASRWDGGYTF
TRBJ2-1,NA,TRBV6-2/TRBV6-3,CASSYSDRDPSGSSYNEQFF
TRBJ2-7,medium-sized,TRBV7-9,CASTLEQDSYEQYF
TRBJ2-1,NA,TRBV2,CASSEQGTSGSAFFEQFF
TRBJ2-7,NA,TRBV7-9,CASSSRDTTHEQYF
TRBJ1-1,NA,TRBV7-9,CASSFEASTEAFF
TRBJ2-1,NA,TRBV29-1,CSVFGAGTDYNEQFF